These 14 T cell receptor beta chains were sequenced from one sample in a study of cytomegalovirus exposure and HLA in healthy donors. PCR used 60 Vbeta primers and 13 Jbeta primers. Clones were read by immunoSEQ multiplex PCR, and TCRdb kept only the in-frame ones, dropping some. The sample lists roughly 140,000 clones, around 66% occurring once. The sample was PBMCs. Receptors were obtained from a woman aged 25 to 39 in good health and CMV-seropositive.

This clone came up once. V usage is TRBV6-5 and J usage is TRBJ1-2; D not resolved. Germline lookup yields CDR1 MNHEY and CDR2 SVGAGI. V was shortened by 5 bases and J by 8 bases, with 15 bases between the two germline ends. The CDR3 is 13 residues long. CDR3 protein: CASSPSGPRGYTF. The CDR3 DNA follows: TGTGCCAGCAGTCCTAGCGGGCCCCGCGGCTACACCTTC.

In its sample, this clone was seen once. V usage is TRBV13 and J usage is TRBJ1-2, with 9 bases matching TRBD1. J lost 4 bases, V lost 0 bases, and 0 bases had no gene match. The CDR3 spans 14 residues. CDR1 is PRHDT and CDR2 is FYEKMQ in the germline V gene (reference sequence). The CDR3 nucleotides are TGTGCCAGCAGCTTAGGGGGACAGGGCTATGGCTACACCTTC. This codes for CASSLGGQGYGYTF.

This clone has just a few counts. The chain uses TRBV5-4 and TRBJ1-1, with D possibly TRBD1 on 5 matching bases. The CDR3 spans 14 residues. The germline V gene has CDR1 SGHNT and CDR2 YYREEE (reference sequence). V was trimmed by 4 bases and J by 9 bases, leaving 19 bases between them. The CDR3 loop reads CASSTRGGSTKAFF. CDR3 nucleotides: TGTGCCAGCAGCACCCGCGGGGGGTCAACCAAAGCTTTCTTT.

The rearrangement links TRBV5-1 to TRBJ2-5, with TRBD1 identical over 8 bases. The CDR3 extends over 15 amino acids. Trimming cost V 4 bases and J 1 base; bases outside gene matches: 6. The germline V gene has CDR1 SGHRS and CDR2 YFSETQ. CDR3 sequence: CASSRVTGGQETQYF. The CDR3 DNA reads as TGCGCCAGCAGCCGGGTAACAGGGGGCCAAGAGACCCAGTACTTC.

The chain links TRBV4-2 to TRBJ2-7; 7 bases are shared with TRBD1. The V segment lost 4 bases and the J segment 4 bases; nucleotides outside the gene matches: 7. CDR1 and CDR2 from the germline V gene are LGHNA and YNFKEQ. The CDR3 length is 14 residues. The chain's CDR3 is CASSPPQGQYEQYF. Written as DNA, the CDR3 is TGTGCCAGCAGCCCGCCACAGGGACAGTACGAGCAGTACTTC.

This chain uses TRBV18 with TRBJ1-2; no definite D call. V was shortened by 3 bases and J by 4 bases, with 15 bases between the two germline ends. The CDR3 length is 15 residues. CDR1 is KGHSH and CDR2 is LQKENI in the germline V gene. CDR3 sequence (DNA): TGTGCCAGCTCACCGAGGGAGAGAGGCCTCTATGGCTACACCTTC. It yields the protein CASSPRERGLYGYTF.

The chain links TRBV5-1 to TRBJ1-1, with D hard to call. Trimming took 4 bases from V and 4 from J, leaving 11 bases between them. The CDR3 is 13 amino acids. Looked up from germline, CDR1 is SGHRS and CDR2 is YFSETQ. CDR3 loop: CASSLVLSTEAFF. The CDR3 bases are TGCGCCAGCAGCCTAGTCCTGAGCACTGAAGCTTTCTTT.

In DNA, the CDR3 is TGCAGTGTTTATCGGGCCTTCGGGGACACCTTC. Its translation: CSVYRAFGDTF. V and J are TRBV20-1 and TRBJ1-2; no clear D gene. The germline V gene has CDR1 DFQATT and CDR2 SNEGSKA (reference sequence). The CDR3 is 11 residues long. V lost 7 bases and J 12 bases, leaving 18 bases between the germline ends.

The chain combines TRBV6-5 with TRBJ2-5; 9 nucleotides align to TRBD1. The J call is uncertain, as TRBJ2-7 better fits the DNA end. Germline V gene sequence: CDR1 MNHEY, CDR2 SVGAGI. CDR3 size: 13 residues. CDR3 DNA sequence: TGTGCCAGCAGCGGGACAGGGAGCGCCGAGCAGTACTTC. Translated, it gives CASSGTGSAEQYF.

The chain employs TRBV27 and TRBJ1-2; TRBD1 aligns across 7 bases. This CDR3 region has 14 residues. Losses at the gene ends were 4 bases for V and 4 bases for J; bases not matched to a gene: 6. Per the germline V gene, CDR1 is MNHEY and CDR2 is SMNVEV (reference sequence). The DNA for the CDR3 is TGTGCCAGCAGTTGGGGACAGCGCGGCTATGGCTACACCTTC. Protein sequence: CASSWGQRGYGYTF.

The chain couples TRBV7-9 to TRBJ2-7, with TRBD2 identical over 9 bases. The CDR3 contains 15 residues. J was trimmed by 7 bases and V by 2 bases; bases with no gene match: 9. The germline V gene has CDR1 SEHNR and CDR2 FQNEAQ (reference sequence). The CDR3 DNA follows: TGTGCCAGCAGCTTATCACCGGCTAGCGGGACTGAGCAGTACTTC. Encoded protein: CASSLSPASGTEQYF.

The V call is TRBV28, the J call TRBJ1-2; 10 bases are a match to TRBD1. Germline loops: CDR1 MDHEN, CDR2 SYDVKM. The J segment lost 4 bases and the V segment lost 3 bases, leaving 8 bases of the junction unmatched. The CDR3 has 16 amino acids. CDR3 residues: CASSFLPGQGPYGYTF. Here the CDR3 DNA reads TGTGCCAGCAGTTTTCTTCCGGGACAGGGGCCCTATGGCTACACCTTC.

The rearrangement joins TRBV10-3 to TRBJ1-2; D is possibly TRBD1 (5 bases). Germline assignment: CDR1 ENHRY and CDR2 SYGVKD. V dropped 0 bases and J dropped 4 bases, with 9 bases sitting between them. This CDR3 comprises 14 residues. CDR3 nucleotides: TGTGCCATCAGTGAGTCGGACATCACCTATGGCTACACCTTC. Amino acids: CAISESDITYGYTF.

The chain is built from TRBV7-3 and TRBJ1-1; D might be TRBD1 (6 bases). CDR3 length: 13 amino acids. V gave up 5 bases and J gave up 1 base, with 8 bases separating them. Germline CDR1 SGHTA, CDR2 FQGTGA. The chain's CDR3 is CASSEQGNTEAFF. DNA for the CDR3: TGTGCCAGCAGCGAACAGGGGAACACTGAAGCTTTCTTT. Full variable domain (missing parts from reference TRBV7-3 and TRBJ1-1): GAGVSQTPSNKVTEKGKYVELRCDPISGHTALYWYRQSLGQGPEFLIYFQGTGAADDSGLPNDRFFAVRPEGSVSTLKIQRTERGDSAVYLCASSEQGNTEAFFGQGTRLTVV.